These T cell receptor beta chains were read from a single sample in a study of blood T cell repertoires in COVID-19. TCRdb's copy holds only in-frame clones and misses some; the assay was immunoSEQ multiplex PCR. The table lists about 210,000 clones, over 60% of them singletons. Sequenced material: peripheral blood. The receptors were gathered from a woman in her seventies with acute or convalescent COVID-19. CDR3s include the opening cysteine and the closing phenylalanine or tryptophan. A D gene is named only where the DNA matches it firmly. The listing skips clone size in some rows; elsewhere it reads once, few, many or a size class.

cdr3_aa cdr3_nt cdr3_length clone_size j_call d_call v_call
CASSDPRTIWGPYEQYF TGTGCCAGCAGTGACCCCCGGACTATCTGGGGACCCTACGAGCAGTACTTC 17 - TRBJ2-7 - TRBV6-4
CASSEGLSGGGDEQYF TGTGCCAGCAGTGAAGGGCTTAGCGGGGGGGGCGACGAGCAGTACTTC 16 - TRBJ2-7 TRBD2 TRBV6-1
CASSMGDSSYNEQFF TGTGCCAGTAGTATGGGGGACAGCTCCTACAATGAGCAGTTCTTC 15 - TRBJ2-1 TRBD1 TRBV19
CASSPGQGAYEQYF TGTGCCAGCTCACCGGGACAGGGGGCCTACGAGCAGTACTTC 14 - TRBJ2-7 TRBD1 TRBV18
CASSQGGETDTQYF TGTGCCAGCAGCCAAGGGGGGGAAACAGATACGCAGTATTTT 14 - TRBJ2-3 - TRBV4-2
CATSRDRGNTEAFF TGTGCCACCAGCAGAGACAGGGGGAACACTGAAGCTTTCTTT 14 - TRBJ1-1 - TRBV15
CASSLGQTGSYEQYF TGTGCCAGCAGCTTGGGGCAGACAGGGTCCTACGAGCAGTACTTC 15 - TRBJ2-7 TRBD1 TRBV5-8
CASSLGQGNSPLHF TGTGCCAGCAGCCTTGGACAGGGGAATTCACCCCTCCACTTT 14 - TRBJ1-6 TRBD1 TRBV5-4
CASSLGGGARTGELFF TGTGCCAGCAGCTTAGGCGGTGGGGCGAGGACCGGGGAGCTGTTTTTT 16 - TRBJ2-2 - TRBV7-2
CASSLGARTGAETQYF TGTGCCAGCAGCTTAGGGGCCAGGACAGGGGCAGAGACCCAGTACTTC 16 - TRBJ2-5 TRBD1 TRBV7-9
CASRGQGRNTEAFF TGTGCCAGCAGGGGACAGGGGCGGAACACTGAAGCTTTCTTT 14 few TRBJ1-1 TRBD1 TRBV6-5
CASRGGTNFWNTEAFF TGTGCCAGCCGGGGGGGGACAAACTTTTGGAACACTGAAGCTTTCTTT 16 - TRBJ1-1 - TRBV2
CASEAQSYGYTF TGTGCCAGCGAGGCCCAATCCTATGGCTACACCTTC 12 once TRBJ1-2 - TRBV28
CASSRADSKETQYF TGCGCCAGCAGCCGAGCAGACAGTAAAGAGACCCAGTACTTC 14 - TRBJ2-5 - TRBV5-1
CASSPRDSYNSPLHF TGTGCCAGCTCACCACGGGACAGTTATAATTCACCCCTCCACTTT 15 - TRBJ1-6 TRBD1 TRBV18
CASSLFGQVSSYEQYF TGTGCCAGCAGCTTGTTTGGGCAGGTCAGCTCCTACGAGCAGTACTTC 16 - TRBJ2-7 - TRBV5-7
CASSPGGEGNTIYF TGTGCCAGCAGCCCGGGGGGGGAAGGAAACACCATATATTTT 14 once TRBJ1-3 - TRBV27
CASSPRTVQETQYF TGTGCCAGCAGCCCAAGGACAGTCCAAGAGACCCAGTACTTC 14 - TRBJ2-5 - TRBV7-2